This entry lists 27 T cell receptor beta chains sequenced from one sample in a study of blood T cell repertoires in COVID-19. Libraries were prepared by immunoSEQ multiplex PCR; TCRdb keeps only in-frame clonotypes and omits some of them. Among more than 350,000 clones listed, roughly 90% were seen once. Sample: peripheral blood. All receptors derive from a woman aged 30 to 39 with COVID-19, enrolled during active disease.

This chain uses TRBV19 with TRBJ1-2, with 7 positions matching TRBD1. With V trimmed by 4 bases and J by 4 bases, 6 bases remained unmatched. The CDR3 consists of 14 residues. In germline, CDR1 is LNHDA, CDR2 SQIVND (reference sequence). CDR3: CASSRDRESYGYTF. Written as DNA, the CDR3 is TGTGCCAGTAGTAGAGACAGGGAAAGCTATGGCTACACCTTC.

The chain couples TRBV7-6 to TRBJ2-7; no clear D. Germline CDR1 SGHVS, CDR2 FNYEAQ. V lost 2 bases and J 4 bases, leaving 12 bases between the germline ends. The CDR3 covers 14 residues. CDR3: CASSLREASYEQYF. In nucleotides, the CDR3 is TGTGCCAGCAGCTTACGTGAAGCTTCTTACGAGCAGTACTTC.

This rearrangement joins TRBV4-3 to TRBJ2-2; 10 nucleotides line up with TRBD1. The V gene end was trimmed by 4 bases and the J gene end by 5 bases; junction bases not matched to a gene: 4. The CDR3 consists of 15 residues. Germline lookup yields CDR1 LGHNA and CDR2 YSLEER. The CDR3 coding sequence is TGCGCCAGCAGCCTCCGGGACAGGGGAACCGGGGAGCTGTTTTTT. Translating gives CASSLRDRGTGELFF.

J is TRBJ2-2 and V is TRBV10-1; TRBD2 matches 11 bases. After removal of 6 bases from V and 7 bases from J, the junction contained 13 bases not matched to a gene. Germline CDR1 is WNHNN and CDR2 is SYGVQD (reference sequence). This CDR3 is 17 amino acids long. In DNA, the CDR3 is TGCGCCAGCAGCGGAATTAGCGGGAGGGGGCGTAGCGGGGAGCTGTTTTTT. Its protein is CASSGISGRGRSGELFF.

This clone appeared once. The rearrangement uses TRBV6-5 and TRBJ1-2; 8 positions match TRBD1. Germline V lookup: CDR1 MNHEY, CDR2 SVGAGI. The CDR3 is 15 amino acids. After removal of 8 bases from V and 0 bases from J, the junction contained 8 bases not matched to a gene. The chain's CDR3 is CASRTGQEANYGYTF. CDR3 bases: TGTGCCAGCCGAACGGGACAGGAAGCTAACTATGGCTACACCTTC.

V gene TRBV7-2 combines with J gene TRBJ2-1, with TRBD2 as a possible D gene (5 bases). Germline values: CDR1 SGHTA, CDR2 FQGNSA. This CDR3 region has 13 residues. The CDR3 DNA is TGTGCTACCCCTAGCTACAATGAGCATGGGCAGTTCTTC. Translation gives CATPSYNEHGQFF. Together with reference TRBV7-2 and TRBJ2-1, the CDR3 gives the full variable domain: GAGVSQSPSNKVTEKGKDVELRCDPISGHTALYWYRQSLGQGLEFLIYFQGNSAPDKSGLPSDRFSAERTGGSVSTLTIQRTQQEDSAVYLCATPSYNEHGQFFGPGTRLTVL.

The chain is built from TRBV10-1 and TRBJ2-1; 8 nucleotides match TRBD1. The CDR3 totals 14 residues. V shed 10 bases, J shed 2 bases, and the junction held 7 bases outside the gene matches. Germline CDR1 WNHNN, CDR2 SYGVQD (reference sequence). CDR3: CATGRTGTYNEQFF. The CDR3, as DNA: TGCGCCACAGGGAGGACAGGGACCTACAATGAGCAGTTCTTC.

The chain links TRBV15 to TRBJ2-5; 11 bases align to TRBD2. CDR1 and CDR2 (germline): LNHNV, YYDKDF (reference sequence). V was pared by 0 bases and J by 5 bases, with 11 bases of the junction left unmatched. This CDR3 region has 18 residues. CDR3 coding DNA: TGTGCCACCAGCAGAGATCTTAGCGGGGGGGCTAGTTACGAGACCCAGTACTTC. It codes for CATSRDLSGGASYETQYF. The whole variable domain, filled in from reference TRBV15 and TRBJ2-5, reads DAMVIQNPRYQVTQFGKPVTLSCSQTLNHNVMYWYQQKSSQAPKLLFHYYDKDFNNEADTPDNFQSRRPNTSFCFLDIRSPGLGDTAMYLCATSRDLSGGASYETQYFGPGTRLLVL.

Comments on this clone: This sample also contains other DNA sequences that code for the same CDR3. The chain links TRBV7-9 to TRBJ2-7, with TRBD2 as a possible D gene (5 bases). The CDR3 is made up of 11 amino acids. The V end lost 5 bases, the J end lost 3 bases, and 5 bases lay between the germline ends. Germline V gene lookup returns CDR1 SEHNR and CDR2 FQNEAQ (reference sequence). CDR3: CASSGSYEQYF. In DNA form, the CDR3 reads TGTGCCAGCAGCGGGAGCTACGAGCAGTACTTC.

The chain uses TRBV2 and TRBJ2-1, with 7 bases lining up with TRBD2. The CDR3 is made up of 15 amino acids. Losses at the gene ends were 6 bases for V and 7 bases for J; bases not matched to a gene: 12. CDR1 is SNHLY, CDR2 FYNNEI, per germline. CDR3 bases: TGTGCCAGCAGCGCCCGGGCGGGAGTGAGGAATGAGCAGTTCTTC. Amino acids: CASSARAGVRNEQFF. Looking up the rest from reference TRBV2 and TRBJ2-1 gives the full variable domain: EPEVTQTPSHQVTQMGQEVILRCVPISNHLYFYWYRQILGQKVEFLVSFYNNEISEKSEIFDDQFSVERPDGSNFTLKIRSTKLEDSAMYFCASSARAGVRNEQFFGPGTRLTVL.

The gene calls are TRBV6-4 and TRBJ2-5; 11 bases are a match to TRBD2. Germline V gives CDR1 MRHNA, CDR2 SNTAGT. Germline trimming cut 2 bases from V and 1 base from J; bases unmatched to any gene: 3. The CDR3 covers 16 residues. CDR3 loop: CASSDDGTSGQETQYF. Here the CDR3 DNA reads TGTGCCAGCAGTGACGACGGGACTAGCGGCCAAGAGACCCAGTACTTC.

The chain is built from TRBV7-9 and TRBJ2-3, with 8 positions matching TRBD1. The V gene's germline CDR1 is SEHNR and CDR2 FQNEAQ (reference sequence). The CDR3 extends over 16 amino acids. The ends lost 5 bases at V and 4 bases at J; junction bases unmatched: 11. The CDR3 region has the DNA TGTGCCAGCAGCCCCCGGACAGGGTGGGGCGCAGATACGCAGTATTTT. As protein: CASSPRTGWGADTQYF.

This chain connects TRBV7-8 to TRBJ1-5, with TRBD1 as a possible D gene (5 bases). V was pared by 5 bases and J by 6 bases, with 11 bases between. This CDR3 is 13 amino acids long. In germline, CDR1 is SGHVS, CDR2 FQNEAQ. For the CDR3, the DNA is TGTGCCAGCAGCCCGGGGGTGGGTCAGCCCCAGCATTTT. It codes for CASSPGVGQPQHF.

The chain recombines TRBV19 with TRBJ1-5; D unclear. Germline lookup yields CDR1 LNHDA and CDR2 SQIVND (reference sequence). The germline V and J ends were trimmed by 6 bases and 2 bases, with 20 bases remaining between them. The CDR3 spans 17 residues. The CDR3 loop reads CASSHSLFFSGNQPQHF. DNA for the CDR3: TGTGCCAGTAGCCACTCGTTATTCTTCAGCGGCAATCAGCCCCAGCATTTT.

This clone was recorded a few times. This rearrangement joins TRBV6-5 to TRBJ2-7, with TRBD1 matching 10 bases. V was pared by 6 bases and J by 4 bases, with 9 bases of the junction left unmatched. The CDR3 length is 15 residues. Germline V lookup: CDR1 MNHEY, CDR2 SVGAGI. The CDR3 nucleotides are TGTGCCAGCAGCTCGTACCGGGACAGGGGTTACGAGCAGTACTTC. This gives the protein CASSSYRDRGYEQYF.

In DNA form, the CDR3 reads TGTGCCAGCAGTTACGCCGGAGGGACCACCGGGGAGCTGTTTTTT. The encoded protein is CASSYAGGTTGELFF. V and J are TRBV6-6 and TRBJ2-2; a possible D gene is TRBD2 (6 bases). The CDR3 spans 15 residues. Trimming pared 2 bases from V and 4 bases from J, leaving 11 bases between. Germline V gene data show CDR1 as MNHNY and CDR2 as SVGAGI (reference sequence).

In DNA, the CDR3 is TGTGCCATCAGTGAAACAGGGGCGGGCAACATTCAGTACTTC. This sequence encodes CAISETGAGNIQYF. This chain uses TRBV10-3 with TRBJ2-4; 7 bases are shared with TRBD1. Germline V lookup: CDR1 ENHRY, CDR2 SYGVKD. The CDR3 is 14 amino acids. The trim removed 3 bases at V and 7 bases at J, leaving 6 bases unmatched.

This clone has a single count. The chain links TRBV5-1 to TRBJ1-6, with 7 positions matching TRBD1. Looked up from germline, CDR1 is SGHRS and CDR2 is YFSETQ. Trimming cost V 4 bases and J 0 bases; bases outside gene matches: 7. The CDR3 totals 17 residues. The CDR3 spells CASSPGTALSYNSPLHF. CDR3 coding DNA: TGCGCCAGCAGCCCTGGGACAGCCCTCTCCTATAATTCACCCCTCCACTTT. The full variable domain, with the rest looked up from reference TRBV5-1 and TRBJ1-6, is KAGVTQTPRYLIKTRGQQVTLSCSPISGHRSVSWYQQTPGQGLQFLFEYFSETQRNKGNFPGRFSGRQFSNSRSEMNVSTLELGDSALYLCASSPGTALSYNSPLHFGNGTRLTVT.

The gene calls are TRBV18 and TRBJ2-2; 11 positions agree with TRBD1. CDR3 size: 15 residues. V was clipped by 3 bases and J by 4 bases; unmatched bases: 1. Looked up from germline, CDR1 is KGHSH and CDR2 is LQKENI. The CDR3 protein is CASSPGTGGTGELFF. The CDR3 nucleotides are TGTGCCAGCTCACCGGGGACAGGGGGCACCGGGGAGCTGTTTTTT.

This chain uses TRBV7-2 with TRBJ2-7; 7 nucleotides line up with TRBD1. The CDR3 is made up of 15 amino acids. Germline V lookup: CDR1 SGHTA, CDR2 FQGNSA. Trimming removed 5 bases from V and 2 bases from J; junction bases left unmatched: 9. The CDR3 protein is CASSPQGQVAYEQYF. CDR3 DNA sequence: TGTGCCAGCAGCCCACAAGGACAGGTAGCCTACGAGCAGTACTTC.

This clone was seen a single time. The CDR3, as DNA: TGTGCCAGCAGCTCTGGGACTAGCGGGGGTGGGGAGCTGTTTTTT. Translating it yields CASSSGTSGGGELFF. The chain links TRBV4-2 to TRBJ2-2, with 14 bases lining up with TRBD2. From germline, CDR1 is LGHNA and CDR2 YNFKEQ. This CDR3 contains 15 residues. Trimming took 5 bases from V and 8 from J; bases not matched to a gene: 4.

The J gene is TRBJ2-1, the V gene TRBV11-2; 7 bases match TRBD2. Germline assignment: CDR1 SGHAT and CDR2 FQNNGV. CDR3 size: 15 residues. V shed 3 bases and J 5 bases; nucleotides not matched to a gene: 7. The CDR3 is CASSFSGVGNNEQFF. The CDR3 DNA sequence: TGTGCCAGCAGCTTCAGCGGGGTGGGAAACAATGAGCAGTTCTTC. Combining the CDR3 with reference TRBV11-2 and TRBJ2-1 gives the whole variable domain EAGVAQSPRYKIIEKRQSVAFWCNPISGHATLYWYQQILGQGPKLLIQFQNNGVVDDSQLPKDRFSAERLKGVDSTLKIQPAKLEDSAVYLCASSFSGVGNNEQFFGPGTRLTVL.

This chain connects TRBV5-1 to TRBJ1-6; 7 positions agree with TRBD1. Germline loops: CDR1 SGHRS, CDR2 YFSETQ. This CDR3 region has 13 residues. V lost 8 bases, J lost 7 bases, and 6 bases stayed unmatched. CDR3 protein: CASRDSQNSPLHF. The CDR3, as DNA: TGCGCCAGTAGGGACAGCCAGAATTCACCCCTCCACTTT.

Of note for this clone: One junction end does not reproduce the germline sequence, and a read error may be involved. The sample has other DNA sequences that encode this CDR3 too. The V and J genes are TRBV29-1 and TRBJ2-2, with 10 bases fitting TRBD2. Germline V gene data show CDR1 as SQVTM and CDR2 as ANQGSEA. This CDR3 has 16 residues. This chain's CDR3 is CSVVLPAGGYTGELFF. CDR3 sequence (DNA): TGCAGCGTTGTGTTGCCAGCGGGAGGGTACACCGGAGAGCTGTTTTTT.

The J gene is TRBJ1-1, the V gene TRBV11-1; no clear D gene. The germline gives CDR1 SGHAT, CDR2 FQDESV (reference sequence). CDR3 length: 13 residues. V shed 5 bases and J shed 2 bases, with 9 bases lying between them. CDR3 loop: CASSNSFNTEAFF. The CDR3, as DNA: TGTGCCAGCAGCAACAGCTTTAACACTGAAGCTTTCTTT.

The chain links TRBV4-3 to TRBJ2-3, with TRBD2 matching over 7 bases. Trimming took 0 bases from V and 6 from J; bases not matched to a gene: 12. The CDR3 has 17 residues. Per germline, CDR1 LGHNA and CDR2 YSLEER. This chain's CDR3 is CASSQDAAGATSDTQYF. As DNA, the CDR3 is TGCGCCAGCAGCCAAGACGCGGCGGGAGCGACGTCTGATACGCAGTATTTT.

This sequence joins TRBV19 and TRBJ2-5, with TRBD1 matching over 9 bases. The CDR3 sequence is 15 residues long. After removal of 4 bases from V and 4 bases from J, the junction contained 7 bases not matched to a gene. Germline values: CDR1 LNHDA, CDR2 SQIVND (reference sequence). CDR3 DNA sequence: TGTGCCAGTAGTACTGGGACAGGGATAGGAGAGACCCAGTACTTC. This translates into CASSTGTGIGETQYF.